These 21 T cell receptor beta chains were sequenced from one sample in a study of shared clonotypes between healthy human individuals. Method: immunoSEQ multiplex PCR; TCRdb's copy keeps in-frame clones and lacks some. The sample yields more than 850,000 clones, approximately 78% seen once. The specimen was memory CD4+ T cells from PBMCs. Subset of the sample: CD45RA-negative fraction. These receptors all come from a man between 18 and 29 years old in good health. Some clones in this sample may be carry-over from other donors' samples.

The rearrangement uses TRBV2 and TRBJ2-2; no firm D call. Germline values: CDR1 SNHLY, CDR2 FYNNEI. V was cut by 6 bases and J by 3 bases, with 11 bases left in between. The CDR3 totals 14 residues. The CDR3 loop is CASRRAMDTGELFF. Written as DNA, the CDR3 is TGTGCCAGCAGGCGCGCAATGGACACCGGGGAGCTGTTTTTT.

This clone was found once. V is TRBV30 and J is TRBJ2-3; D tentatively fits TRBD1 or TRBD2 (7 bases each). The CDR3 is 14 amino acids. V gave up 5 bases and J gave up 0 bases, with 12 bases separating them. CDR1 GTSNPN and CDR2 SVGIG come from the germline V gene (reference sequence). The CDR3 here is CAWARGGSTDTQYF. The CDR3 DNA is TGTGCCTGGGCCAGGGGGGGGAGCACAGATACGCAGTATTTT.

The V and J genes are TRBV6-5 and TRBJ2-5; D perhaps matches TRBD1 (6 bases). The germline gives CDR1 MNHEY, CDR2 SVGAGI. Trimming cost V 5 bases and J 6 bases, with 19 bases left between them. CDR3 length: 15 amino acids. The CDR3 spells CASSRNRVPLKTQYF. The DNA of the CDR3 is TGTGCCAGCAGTCGGAACAGGGTCCCCCTAAAGACCCAGTACTTC.

Here the CDR3 DNA reads TGCGCCAGCAGGAGGACCACGAACACCGGGGAGCTGTTTTTT. Residues: CASRRTTNTGELFF. The chain couples TRBV5-1 to TRBJ2-2, with D unclear. Germline assignment: CDR1 SGHRS and CDR2 YFSETQ. The CDR3 extends over 14 amino acids. V was trimmed by 5 bases and J by 0 bases, leaving 8 bases between them.

J is TRBJ1-3 and V is TRBV6-1, with 7 positions matching TRBD1. Per the germline V gene, CDR1 is MNHNS and CDR2 is SASEGT. V lost 3 bases to trimming and J lost 1 base; unmatched junction nucleotides: 6. This CDR3 region has 16 residues. The CDR3 sequence: CASSDLGGWSGNTIYF. CDR3 DNA: TGTGCCAGCAGTGATTTAGGGGGCTGGTCTGGAAACACCATATATTTT.

This clone came up many times. The chain is built from TRBV6-5 and TRBJ2-1, with a weak D call TRBD2 (6 bases). This CDR3 is 15 amino acids long. Germline V gives CDR1 MNHEY, CDR2 SVGAGI. V lost 5 bases to trimming and J lost 2 bases, with 13 bases between them. CDR3 region: CASSLSGAAYNEQFF. As DNA, the CDR3 is TGTGCCAGCAGTCTCTCGGGAGCGGCCTACAATGAGCAGTTCTTC.

The chain employs TRBV9 and TRBJ2-2; 14 bases line up with TRBD2. The CDR3 totals 18 residues. J was trimmed by 5 bases and V by 3 bases; bases with no gene match: 9. Looked up from germline, CDR1 is SGDLS and CDR2 is YYNGEE. This chain's CDR3 is CASSAGGLAGGGTGELFF. In DNA, the CDR3 is TGTGCCAGCAGCGCGGGAGGACTAGCGGGAGGAGGAACCGGGGAGCTGTTTTTT.

V usage is TRBV28 and J usage is TRBJ1-1; D is undetermined. The CDR3 totals 18 residues. V was trimmed by 5 bases and J by 3 bases, leaving 25 bases between them. Germline V gene sequence: CDR1 MDHEN, CDR2 SYDVKM. DNA for the CDR3: TGTGCCAGCAGTGTAAGTCATCTCGGTGGGTGGACGGACACTGAAGCTTTCTTT. Protein product: CASSVSHLGGWTDTEAFF.

The table lists this clone with a few counts. The chain recombines TRBV5-1 with TRBJ2-7, with 7 bases lining up with TRBD2. The CDR3 runs 15 residues. Trimming took 2 bases from V and 3 from J; bases not matched to a gene: 8. CDR1 SGHRS and CDR2 YFSETQ come from the germline V gene. The CDR3 reads CASSFDLGGSYEQYF. CDR3 DNA: TGCGCCAGCAGCTTCGATTTGGGGGGGAGCTACGAGCAGTACTTC.

The V call is TRBV30, the J call TRBJ1-1, with D unresolved. The germline gives CDR1 GTSNPN, CDR2 SVGIG (reference sequence). This CDR3 region has 13 residues. Trimming removed 3 bases at V and 8 bases at J, with 16 bases between. CDR3 DNA: TGTGCCTGGAGCAAGGACCGACCGCCGGAAGCTTTCTTT. Translating it yields CAWSKDRPPEAFF.

This sequence joins TRBV5-1 and TRBJ2-7; 8 bases match TRBD2. The V gene's germline CDR1 is SGHRS and CDR2 YFSETQ. V shed 0 bases and J 4 bases; nucleotides not matched to a gene: 12. The length of the CDR3 is 17 residues. CDR3 in amino acids: CASSLGISREALYEQYF. The CDR3 DNA is TGCGCCAGCAGCTTGGGGATCTCGCGGGAGGCCCTATACGAGCAGTACTTC. The full variable domain, completed using reference TRBV5-1 and TRBJ2-7, is KAGVTQTPRYLIKTRGQQVTLSCSPISGHRSVSWYQQTPGQGLQFLFEYFSETQRNKGNFPGRFSGRQFSNSRSEMNVSTLELGDSALYLCASSLGISREALYEQYFGPGTRLTVT.

For this clone: Additional DNA sequences in this sample encode the identical CDR3. V and J are TRBV6-1 and TRBJ1-5; TRBD1 is a possible D gene (5 bases). The germline CDR1 and CDR2 sequences are MNHNS and SASEGT. V was cut by 6 bases and J by 1 base, with 10 bases left in between. This CDR3 region has 14 residues. CDR3 in amino acids: CASRGGGSNQPQHF. DNA of the CDR3: TGTGCCAGCAGGGGGGGAGGGAGCAATCAGCCCCAGCATTTT.

The V call is TRBV28, the J call TRBJ1-2, with D possibly being TRBD1 (6 bases). The CDR3 runs 15 residues. CDR1 and CDR2 from the germline V gene are MDHEN and SYDVKM. Between the trimmed V and J ends, which lost 5 bases and 8 bases, there was a span of 21 bases. The CDR3 region is CASSPPRGAYKGYTF. In nucleotides, the CDR3 is TGTGCCAGCAGTCCTCCCCGGGGGGCCTATAAGGGCTACACCTTC.

The chain employs TRBV11-3 and TRBJ1-3; 9 bases agree with TRBD1. The CDR3 spans 16 residues. The germline V gene has CDR1 SGHNT and CDR2 YENEEA. The V gene end was trimmed by 5 bases and the J gene end by 2 bases; junction bases not matched to a gene: 7. The CDR3 DNA reads as TGTGCCAGCAGCCAGGGGACAGGGATGGCTGGAAACACCATATATTTT. Amino acid sequence: CASSQGTGMAGNTIYF.

V usage is TRBV14 and J usage is TRBJ2-1; D is unclear. Germline V gene sequence: CDR1 SGHDN, CDR2 FVKESK. The CDR3 runs 12 residues. Trimming removed 0 bases at V and 13 bases at J, with 10 bases between. The CDR3 reads CASSQDLGRQFF. DNA of the CDR3: TGTGCCAGCAGCCAAGATCTAGGGCGTCAGTTCTTC.

A note on this clone: Other nucleotide sequences from this sample produce the same CDR3. V gene TRBV5-1 combines with J gene TRBJ1-4; D is possibly TRBD1 (6 bases). Germline V gives CDR1 SGHRS, CDR2 YFSETQ. This CDR3 is built from 16 residues. Trimming stripped 0 bases from V and 0 bases from J, with 9 bases between. The CDR3 sequence is CASSLDGGATNEKLFF. CDR3 DNA sequence: TGCGCCAGCAGCTTGGACGGGGGCGCAACTAATGAAAAACTGTTTTTT.

This clone came up once. The genes are TRBV27 and TRBJ2-5; TRBD2 aligns across 7 bases. The length of the CDR3 is 15 residues. Germline loops: CDR1 MNHEY, CDR2 SMNVEV (reference sequence). The J segment lost 2 bases and the V segment lost 3 bases, leaving 6 bases of the junction unmatched. CDR3: CASSFHGRLQETQYF. In DNA, the CDR3 is TGTGCCAGCAGTTTCCACGGGAGGTTGCAAGAGACCCAGTACTTC.

This clone was seen repeatedly, ten times or more. The V gene is TRBV11-2, the J gene TRBJ2-7; 7 nucleotides line up with TRBD1. Germline loops: CDR1 SGHAT, CDR2 FQNNGV. This CDR3 comprises 15 residues. The ends lost 4 bases at V and 2 bases at J; junction bases unmatched: 8. The CDR3 sequence is CASSSPRQGAYEQYF. CDR3 DNA sequence: TGTGCCAGCAGCTCCCCAAGACAGGGAGCCTACGAGCAGTACTTC.

Points on this clone: Other DNA variants within this sample encode the same CDR3. The V and J genes are TRBV5-1 and TRBJ2-1; 10 positions match TRBD2. CDR3 length equals 15 residues. CDR1 is SGHRS and CDR2 is YFSETQ in the germline V gene. The ends lost 2 bases at V and 7 bases at J; junction bases unmatched: 6. This CDR3 is CASSFLAGGGNEQFF. Written as DNA, the CDR3 is TGCGCCAGCAGCTTTTTAGCGGGAGGTGGTAATGAGCAGTTCTTC.

The V call is TRBV6-5, the J call TRBJ2-7; D is uncertain. Deletions cut 6 bases from V and 2 bases from J, with 14 bases between. This CDR3 spans 14 amino acids. The V gene's germline CDR1 is MNHEY and CDR2 SVGAGI. CDR3 region: CASSRRVSPYEQYF. The CDR3 nucleotides read TGTGCCAGCAGCAGACGGGTAAGCCCCTACGAGCAGTACTTC.

The chain employs TRBV5-5 and TRBJ2-5; D is perhaps TRBD1 or TRBD2 (5 bases each). The CDR3 is made up of 12 amino acids. Germline loops: CDR1 SGHKS, CDR2 YYEKEE (reference sequence). V was cut by 4 bases and J by 11 bases, with 15 bases left in between. CDR3 protein: CASSRHEGEQYF. CDR3 coding DNA: TGTGCCAGCAGCCGACATGAAGGGGAGCAGTACTTC.